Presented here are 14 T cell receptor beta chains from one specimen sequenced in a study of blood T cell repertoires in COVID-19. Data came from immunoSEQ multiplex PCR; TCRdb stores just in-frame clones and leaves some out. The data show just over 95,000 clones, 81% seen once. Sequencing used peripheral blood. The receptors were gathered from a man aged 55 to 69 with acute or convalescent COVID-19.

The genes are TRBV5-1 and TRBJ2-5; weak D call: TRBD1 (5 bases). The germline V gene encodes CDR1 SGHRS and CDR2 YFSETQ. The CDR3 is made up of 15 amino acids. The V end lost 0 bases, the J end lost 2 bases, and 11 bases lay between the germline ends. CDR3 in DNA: TGCGCCAGCAGCTTGGCAGGGTGGGAACAAGAGACCCAGTACTTC. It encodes CASSLAGWEQETQYF.

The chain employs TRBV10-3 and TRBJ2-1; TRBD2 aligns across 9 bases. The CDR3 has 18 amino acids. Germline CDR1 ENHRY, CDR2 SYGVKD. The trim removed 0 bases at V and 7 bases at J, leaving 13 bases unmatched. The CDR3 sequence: CAISESVQIAGVVNEQFF. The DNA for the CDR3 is TGTGCCATCAGTGAGTCGGTCCAAATAGCGGGAGTAGTAAATGAGCAGTTCTTC.

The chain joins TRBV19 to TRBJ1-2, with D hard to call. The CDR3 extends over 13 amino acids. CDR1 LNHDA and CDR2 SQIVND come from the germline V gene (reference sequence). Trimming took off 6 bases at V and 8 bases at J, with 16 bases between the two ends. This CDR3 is CASRDLGESGYTF. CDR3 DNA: TGTGCCAGTAGGGATCTGGGAGAGTCGGGCTACACCTTC.

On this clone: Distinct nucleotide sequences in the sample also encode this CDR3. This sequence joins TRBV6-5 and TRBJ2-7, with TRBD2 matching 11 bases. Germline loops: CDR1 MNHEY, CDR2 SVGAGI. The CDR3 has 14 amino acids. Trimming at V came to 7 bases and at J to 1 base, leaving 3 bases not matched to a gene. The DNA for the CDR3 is TGTGCCAGCACCCGGACTAGCGGGTCCTACGAGCAGTACGTC. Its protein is CASTRTSGSYEQYV.

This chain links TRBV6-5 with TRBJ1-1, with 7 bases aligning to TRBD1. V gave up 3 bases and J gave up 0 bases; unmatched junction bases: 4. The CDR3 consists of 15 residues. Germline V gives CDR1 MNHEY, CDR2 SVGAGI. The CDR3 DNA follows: TGTGCCAGCAGTTATCGGACAGGCTTGAACACTGAAGCTTTCTTT. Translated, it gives CASSYRTGLNTEAFF.

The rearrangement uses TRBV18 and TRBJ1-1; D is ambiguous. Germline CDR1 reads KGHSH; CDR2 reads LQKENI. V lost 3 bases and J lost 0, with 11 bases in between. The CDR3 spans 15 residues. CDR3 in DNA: TGTGCCAGCTCACCGGGAGTCCTCATGAACACTGAAGCTTTCTTT. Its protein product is CASSPGVLMNTEAFF.

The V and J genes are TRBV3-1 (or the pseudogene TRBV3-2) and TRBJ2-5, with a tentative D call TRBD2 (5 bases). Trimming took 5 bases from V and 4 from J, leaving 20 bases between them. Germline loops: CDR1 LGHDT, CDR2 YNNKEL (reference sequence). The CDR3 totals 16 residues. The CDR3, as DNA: TGTGCCAGCAGCAAACTAGTGGGAGCTCCAGGAGAGACCCAGTACTTC. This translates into CASSKLVGAPGETQYF.

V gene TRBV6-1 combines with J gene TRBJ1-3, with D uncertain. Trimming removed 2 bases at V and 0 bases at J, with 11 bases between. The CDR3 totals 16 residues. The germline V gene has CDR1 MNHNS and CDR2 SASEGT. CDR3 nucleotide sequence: TGTGCCAGCAGTGAAAGAGGAGGCGCCTCTGGAAACACCATATATTTT. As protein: CASSERGGASGNTIYF.

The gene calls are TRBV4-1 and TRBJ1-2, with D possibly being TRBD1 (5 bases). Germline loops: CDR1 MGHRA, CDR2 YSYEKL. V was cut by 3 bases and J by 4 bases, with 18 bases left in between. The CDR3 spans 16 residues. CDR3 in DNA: TGCGCCAGCAGCCAGCCCCAGGGACTCCCTAGCTATGGCTACACCTTC. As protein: CASSQPQGLPSYGYTF.

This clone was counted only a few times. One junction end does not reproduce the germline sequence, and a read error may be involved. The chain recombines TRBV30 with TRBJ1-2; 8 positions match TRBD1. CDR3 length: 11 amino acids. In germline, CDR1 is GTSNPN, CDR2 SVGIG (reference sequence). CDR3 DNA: TGTGCCTGGAGTCCGGGACAGGTGATCTTCTTC. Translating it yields CAWSPGQVIFF.

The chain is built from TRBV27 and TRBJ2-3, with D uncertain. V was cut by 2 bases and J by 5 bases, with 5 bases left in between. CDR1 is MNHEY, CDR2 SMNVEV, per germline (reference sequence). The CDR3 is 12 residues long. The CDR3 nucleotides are TGTGCCAGCAGTTTAGGCGGAGATACGCAGTATTTT. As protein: CASSLGGDTQYF.

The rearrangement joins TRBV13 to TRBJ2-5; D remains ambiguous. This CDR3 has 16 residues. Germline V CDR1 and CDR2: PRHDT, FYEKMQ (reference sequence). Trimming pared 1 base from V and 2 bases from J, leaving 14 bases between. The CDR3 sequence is CASSLAHRQTQETQYF. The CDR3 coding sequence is TGTGCCAGCAGCTTAGCCCATAGGCAGACTCAAGAGACCCAGTACTTC.

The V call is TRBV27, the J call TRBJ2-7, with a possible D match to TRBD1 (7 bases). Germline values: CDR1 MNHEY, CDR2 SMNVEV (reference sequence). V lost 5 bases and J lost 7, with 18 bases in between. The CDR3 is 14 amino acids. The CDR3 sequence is CASSTVEGAGEQYV. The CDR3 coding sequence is TGTGCCAGCAGTACCGTGGAGGGGGCTGGGGAGCAGTACGTC.

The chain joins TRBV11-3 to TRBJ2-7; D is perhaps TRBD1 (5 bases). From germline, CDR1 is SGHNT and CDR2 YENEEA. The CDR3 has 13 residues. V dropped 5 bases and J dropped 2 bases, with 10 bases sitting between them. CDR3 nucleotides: TGTGCCAGCAGCCCTGACAGAGCCTACGAGCAGTACTTC. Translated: CASSPDRAYEQYF.